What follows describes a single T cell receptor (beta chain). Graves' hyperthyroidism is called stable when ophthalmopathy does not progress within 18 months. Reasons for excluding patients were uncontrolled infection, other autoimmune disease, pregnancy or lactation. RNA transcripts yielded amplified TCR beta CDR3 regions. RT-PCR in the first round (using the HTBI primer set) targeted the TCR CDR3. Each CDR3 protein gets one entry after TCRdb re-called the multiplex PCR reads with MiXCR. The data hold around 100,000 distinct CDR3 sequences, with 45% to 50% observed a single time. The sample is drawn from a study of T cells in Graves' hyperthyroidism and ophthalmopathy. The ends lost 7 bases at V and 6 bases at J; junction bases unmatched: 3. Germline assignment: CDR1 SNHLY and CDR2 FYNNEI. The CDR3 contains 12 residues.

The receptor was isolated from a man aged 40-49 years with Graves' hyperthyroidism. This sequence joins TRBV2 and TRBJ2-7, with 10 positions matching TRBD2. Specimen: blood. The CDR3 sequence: CASIGTSAEQYF. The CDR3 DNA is TGTGCCAGCATCGGGACTAGCGCCGAGCAGTACTTC. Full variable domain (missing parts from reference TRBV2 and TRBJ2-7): EPEVTQTPSHQVTQMGQEVILRCVPISNHLYFYWYRQILGQKVEFLVSFYNNEISEKSEIFDDQFSVERPDGSNFTLKIRSTKLEDSAMYFCASIGTSAEQYFGPGTRLTVT.